Below, 2 T cell receptor beta chains from the same sample are listed, as sequenced in a study of vaccination effects on CD4 cells after COVID-19. Ahead of sequencing, the ViraFEST assay grew antigen-specific CD4+ T cells using viral peptide pools. On roughly day 9 of culture, CD4+ T cells were separated out. No vaccinee had earlier SARS-CoV-2 infection, and nucleocapsid antibodies were negative. No antigen has been identified for these receptors. Measured with immunoSEQ multiplex PCR; TCRdb has only the in-frame clones, and not every one. The sample has about 20,000 clones; about 65% are singletons. Sequenced here: CD4+ T cells from PBMCs cultured with HCoV-NL63 spike peptides, sampled before COVID-19 vaccination. These receptors were collected from a human donor who received a COVID-19 vaccine.

V gene TRBV18 combines with J gene TRBJ2-2, with TRBD2 identical over 11 bases. With V trimmed by 5 bases and J by 1 base, 0 bases remained unmatched. This CDR3 region has 15 residues. Germline CDR1 and CDR2: KGHSH and LQKENI. CDR3 DNA: TGTGCCAGCTCAGGGACTAGCGGGAACACCGGGGAGCTGTTTTTT. Amino acid sequence: CASSGTSGNTGELFF. Using reference TRBV18 and TRBJ2-2 for the parts outside the CDR3, the full variable domain is NAGVMQNPRHLVRRRGQEARLRCSPMKGHSHVYWYRQLPEEGLKFMVYLQKENIIDESGMPKERFSAEFPKEGPSILRIQQVVRGDSAAYFCASSGTSGNTGELFFGEGSRLTVL.

The CDR3: CASSLNRGENNEQFF. The CDR3 bases are TGTGCCAGCAGCTTGAACAGGGGGGAGAATAATGAGCAGTTCTTC. V gene TRBV7-2 combines with J gene TRBJ2-1; 8 bases map to TRBD1. The CDR3 runs 15 residues. V was clipped by 3 bases and J by 7 bases; unmatched bases: 8. The germline CDR1 and CDR2 sequences are SGHTA and FQGNSA.